What follows are 21 T cell receptor beta chains derived from one specimen sequenced in a study of T-cell reconstitution after alpha-beta-depleted transplantation in children. Unique molecular identifiers featured in how the TCRbeta library was prepared. MiXCR was run by TCRdb on the PCR reads, yielding one entry per CDR3 protein. Found here are 500,000 to 650,000 distinct CDR3 sequences, approximately 13% of them singletons; the top ten hold 2% to 2.5%. The sample consisted of PBMCs, mostly from graft donor cells, taken 360 days after TCRalphabeta/CD19-depleted stem cell transplant. Receptors originate from a male patient younger than 18 who had a stem cell transplant for acute myeloid leukemia, so the T cells may come from the graft donor.

This clonotype has just a few counts. The chain employs TRBV7-6 and TRBJ1-3; no definite D call. The CDR3 totals 11 residues. The ends were cut back, 2 bases at V and 11 bases at J, with 7 bases in the middle. Germline lookup yields CDR1 SGHVS and CDR2 FNYEAQ. This chain's CDR3 is CASSLNSAIYF. The DNA for the CDR3 is TGTGCCAGCAGCTTAAACTCTGCCATATATTTT.

This clonotype was recorded at least ten times. This chain joins TRBV28 and TRBJ2-7, with a possible D match to TRBD1 (6 bases). CDR3 length: 14 amino acids. From germline, CDR1 is MDHEN and CDR2 SYDVKM. V was clipped by 2 bases and J by 0 bases, with 8 bases between them. In DNA, the CDR3 is TGTGCCAGCAGTTTAGGCAGGGGCTCCTACGAGCAGTACTTC. Translation: CASSLGRGSYEQYF.

The rearrangement links TRBV14 to TRBJ2-7; 13 positions agree with TRBD2. The V gene end was trimmed by 2 bases and the J gene end by 6 bases; junction bases not matched to a gene: 7. There are 16 residues in the CDR3. The V gene's germline CDR1 is SGHDN and CDR2 FVKESK. The CDR3 sequence is CASSQFGTSGRAEQYF. CDR3 DNA sequence: TGTGCCAGCAGCCAATTTGGAACTAGCGGGAGGGCCGAGCAGTACTTC.

The sample holds many counts of this clonotype. CDR3 amino acids: CASSPGVGWYYEQYF. DNA of the CDR3: TGCGCCAGCAGCCCAGGAGTAGGCTGGTACTACGAGCAGTACTTC. The rearrangement joins TRBV4-3 to TRBJ2-7; D is unclear. V lost 4 bases and J 3 bases, leaving 16 bases between the germline ends. Germline CDR1 is LGHNA and CDR2 is YSLEER. The CDR3 loop spans 15 amino acids.

This clonotype was counted ten times or more. The rearrangement joins TRBV12-3 or TRBV12-4 to TRBJ2-2, with D uncertain. This CDR3 region has 13 residues. V was pared by 4 bases and J by 4 bases, with 7 bases between. CDR3 in DNA: TGTGCCAGCAGTTCTACAAGCACCGGGGAGCTGTTTTTT. This sequence encodes CASSSTSTGELFF.

This chain uses TRBV6-2 or TRBV6-3 with TRBJ2-7; D is perhaps TRBD2 (5 bases). Germline V gene sequence: CDR1 MNHEY, CDR2 SVGEGT. The CDR3 loop spans 14 amino acids. V shed 0 bases and J shed 5 bases, with 11 bases lying between them. For the CDR3, the DNA is TGTGCCAGCAGTTACTCGCCTAGCTGGAACGAGCAGTACTTC. It codes for CASSYSPSWNEQYF.

This clonotype was detected a few times. The chain joins TRBV28 to TRBJ2-2; possible D gene TRBD1, 6 bases. The CDR3 totals 17 residues. Germline CDR1 MDHEN, CDR2 SYDVKM. V was clipped by 3 bases and J by 7 bases, with 21 bases between them. In nucleotides, the CDR3 is TGTGCCAGCAGTTTGCGTCTATGGGACACTCGGGGCGGGGAGCTGTTTTTT. This codes for CASSLRLWDTRGGELFF.

This clonotype came up a few times. The CDR3 protein is CSARGGLSNTGELFF. CDR3 DNA: TGCAGCGCCCGCGGGGGACTATCGAACACCGGGGAGCTGTTTTTT. The rearrangement uses TRBV29-1 and TRBJ2-2; 7 bases agree with TRBD2. The germline V gene encodes CDR1 SQVTM and CDR2 ANQGSEA. After removal of 7 bases from V and 0 bases from J, the junction contained 8 bases not matched to a gene. The CDR3 runs to 15 residues.

This clonotype was counted at least ten times. The chain couples TRBV28 to TRBJ2-7; D call uncertain. V was trimmed by 3 bases and J by 2 bases, leaving 14 bases between them. In germline, CDR1 is MDHEN, CDR2 SYDVKM. The CDR3 loop spans 15 amino acids. The CDR3 DNA sequence: TGTGCCAGCAGTTTCCGCGTGGGGTACCCCTACGAGCAGTACTTC. It translates to CASSFRVGYPYEQYF.

This CDR3 is CASSVLASGDAGEQYF. As DNA, the CDR3 is TGTGCCAGCAGCGTGTTGGCTAGCGGGGATGCCGGCGAGCAGTACTTC. The V and J genes are TRBV9 and TRBJ2-7; 9 bases agree with TRBD2. Germline CDR1 SGDLS, CDR2 YYNGEE. With 2 bases clipped from V and 6 bases from J, the junction kept 12 bases outside the gene matches. CDR3 length: 16 residues.

A few counts support this clonotype. The chain couples TRBV28 to TRBJ2-7; 7 positions agree with TRBD1. Unmatched junction bases numbered 9, after V lost 5 bases and J lost 2 bases. The CDR3 totals 15 residues. Germline CDR1 MDHEN, CDR2 SYDVKM. CDR3 protein: CASSERTGKTYEQYF. CDR3 nucleotide sequence: TGTGCCAGCAGTGAAAGGACAGGCAAGACCTACGAGCAGTACTTC. Full variable domain (missing parts from reference TRBV28 and TRBJ2-7): DVKVTQSSRYLVKRTGEKVFLECVQDMDHENMFWYRQDPGLGLRLIYFSYDVKMKEKGDIPEGYSVSREKKERFSLILESASTNQTSMYLCASSERTGKTYEQYFGPGTRLTVT.

This clonotype showed up just a few times. Germline and junction disagree at one end, which may indicate a read error. The rearrangement uses TRBV24-1 and TRBJ2-4; 8 nucleotides align to TRBD1. This CDR3 contains 14 residues. CDR1 KGHDR and CDR2 SFDVKD come from the germline V gene. The CDR3 sequence: CATSDRGSLDIQYF. CDR3 nucleotide sequence: TGTGCCACTAGTGACAGGGGCAGTTTGGACATTCAGTACTTC.

This clonotype appeared a few times. The rearrangement links TRBV12-3 or TRBV12-4 to TRBJ1-1, with TRBD1 matching over 7 bases. The CDR3 is 14 amino acids. Trimming at V came to 6 bases and at J to 4 bases, leaving 8 bases not matched to a gene. CDR3 DNA: TGTGCCAGCAGCCCTAGGGGGCAGGGCACTGAAGCTTTCTTT. Its protein product is CASSPRGQGTEAFF.

The chain uses TRBV10-3 and TRBJ2-1; 7 nucleotides agree with TRBD2. Germline trimming cut 5 bases from V and 1 base from J; bases unmatched to any gene: 11. There are 17 residues in the CDR3. The V gene's germline CDR1 is ENHRY and CDR2 SYGVKD. Here the CDR3 reads CAISLQGAGTSYNEQFF. As DNA, the CDR3 is TGTGCCATCAGTCTGCAGGGAGCGGGGACGTCCTACAATGAGCAGTTCTTC.

The rearrangement uses TRBV15 and TRBJ2-5, with no clear D. The V gene's germline CDR1 is LNHNV and CDR2 YYDKDF (reference sequence). Trimming cost V 5 bases and J 0 bases, with 7 bases left between them. The CDR3 spans 13 residues. CDR3 DNA sequence: TGTGCCACCAGCCCTAAGTACCAAGAGACCCAGTACTTC. This translates into CATSPKYQETQYF.

This clonotype showed up just a few times. The V gene is TRBV20-1, the J gene TRBJ2-7, with 10 nucleotides matching TRBD1. Trimming at V came to 0 bases and at J to 2 bases, leaving 10 bases not matched to a gene. The CDR3 contains 17 residues. The V gene's germline CDR1 is DFQATT and CDR2 SNEGSKA (reference sequence). In nucleotides, the CDR3 is TGCAGTGCTAGAGATGCCTCAGGGACAGGGGTCCCCTACGAGCAGTACTTC. Its translation: CSARDASGTGVPYEQYF.

The rearrangement joins TRBV7-9 to TRBJ2-1; 10 bases fit TRBD2. V dropped 7 bases and J dropped 5; count of bases not matched to a gene: 14. The CDR3 runs to 17 residues. Germline CDR1 reads SEHNR; CDR2 reads FQNEAQ (reference sequence). The CDR3 DNA is TGTGCCAGCACCCCACCACTGGCTAGCGGGAGCGACAATGAGCAGTTCTTC. Amino acid sequence: CASTPPLASGSDNEQFF.

The genes are TRBV20-1 and TRBJ2-5, with TRBD2 matching 8 bases. V gave up 0 bases and J gave up 5 bases; unmatched junction bases: 8. Germline V gives CDR1 DFQATT, CDR2 SNEGSKA (reference sequence). CDR3 length: 15 amino acids. CDR3: CSARDADSGTETQYF. DNA for the CDR3: TGCAGTGCTAGAGATGCTGATAGCGGGACGGAGACCCAGTACTTC.

This rearrangement joins TRBV15 to TRBJ1-1; D not resolved. Germline V gene sequence: CDR1 LNHNV, CDR2 YYDKDF (reference sequence). Deletions cut 0 bases from V and 1 base from J, with 12 bases between. The CDR3 extends over 16 amino acids. Here the CDR3 reads CATSRDLGFGNTEAFF. Written as DNA, the CDR3 is TGTGCCACCAGCAGAGACTTAGGGTTTGGGAACACTGAAGCTTTCTTT.

This clonotype was observed a few times. This chain uses TRBV11-2 with TRBJ2-3; weak D call: TRBD2 (6 bases). CDR3 length equals 15 residues. Between the trimmed V and J ends, which lost 2 bases and 0 bases, there was a span of 9 bases. Germline values: CDR1 SGHAT, CDR2 FQNNGV. As DNA, the CDR3 is TGTGCCAGCAGCTTACCGGGAGTAAGCACAGATACGCAGTATTTT. The encoded protein is CASSLPGVSTDTQYF.

This clonotype was counted many times. The genes are TRBV12-3 or TRBV12-4 and TRBJ2-1, with 8 positions matching TRBD1. Trimming took 2 bases from V and 7 from J; bases not matched to a gene: 4. The CDR3 is made up of 14 amino acids. The CDR3 DNA follows: TGTGCCAGCAGTTTATGGCAGGGGGCGAATGAGCAGTTCTTC. Its translation is CASSLWQGANEQFF.